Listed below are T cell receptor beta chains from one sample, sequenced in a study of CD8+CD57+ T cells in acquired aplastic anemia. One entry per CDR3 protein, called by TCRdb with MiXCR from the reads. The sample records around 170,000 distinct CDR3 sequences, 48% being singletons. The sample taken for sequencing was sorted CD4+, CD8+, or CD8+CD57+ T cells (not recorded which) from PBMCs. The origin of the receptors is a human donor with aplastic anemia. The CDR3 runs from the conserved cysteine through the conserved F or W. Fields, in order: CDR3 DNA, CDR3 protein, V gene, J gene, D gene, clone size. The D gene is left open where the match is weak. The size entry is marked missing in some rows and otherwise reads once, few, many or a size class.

TGTGCCAGCAGCTTAGATTTAAAGGGAGGCGAGCAGTACTTC,CASSLDLKGGEQYF,TRBV11-2,TRBJ2-7,.,.
TGTGCCAGCAGCTTGGATGGGGACCGGGGTCAGCCCCAGCATTTT,CASSLDGDRGQPQHF,TRBV5-8,TRBJ1-5,.,many
TGCGCCAGCAGCTCTCGGGGGACTAGCGGTGATGGGGTGCTGTTTTTT,CASSSRGTSGDGVLFF,TRBV5-1,TRBJ2-2,TRBD2,.
TGTGCCAGCAGCTTACGGGCAGGGGCAAACTATGGCTACACCTTC,CASSLRAGANYGYTF,TRBV7-2,TRBJ1-2,.,many
TGCGCCAGCACGAAGGGGGCCGATCCCACCGGGGAGCTGTTTTTT,CASTKGADPTGELFF,TRBV5-1,TRBJ2-2,TRBD1,many
TGTGCCAGCCGGTACAGGGGATTTTTTACCGGGGAGCTGTTTTTT,CASRYRGFFTGELFF,TRBV2,TRBJ2-2,TRBD1,many
TGTGCCAGCAATGGACAGGGGGCCCTGGGCGAGCAGTACTTC,CASNGQGALGEQYF,TRBV2,TRBJ2-7,TRBD1,many
TGCGCCAGCAGCTTATCGGGGTATAGCCATGCTTTCTTT,CASSLSGYSHAFF,TRBV5-1,TRBJ1-1,.,many
TGCAGTGCTAGAGATCTACAAGGGGGACAGGGTTCCGAAGCTTTCTTT,CSARDLQGGQGSEAFF,TRBV20-1,TRBJ1-1,TRBD1,.
TGTGCCAGCAGTTCTATCCCTTCCTATGGCTACACCTTC,CASSSIPSYGYTF,TRBV6-5,TRBJ1-2,.,.
TGCAGTACTAGGGGCCCCTGGGACAGGGAAGCGCAGTACTTC,CSTRGPWDREAQYF,TRBV20-1,TRBJ2-7,TRBD1,.
TGCGTCGGCAGCATGGGTGGCAGTCAAGAGACCCAGTACTTC,CVGSMGGSQETQYF,TRBV5-1,TRBJ2-5,.,.
TGTGCCAGCAGTTCGTCCGCAGGGGGATCCACAGATACGCAGTATTTT,CASSSSAGGSTDTQYF,TRBV7-3,TRBJ2-3,TRBD1,.
TGTGCTAGTGGTAGCGGGATCTCAGATACGCAGTATTTT,CASGSGISDTQYF,TRBV12-5,TRBJ2-3,TRBD2,many
TGTGCCAGCAACCGACCTAGCGGGACATACAATGAGCAGTTCTTC,CASNRPSGTYNEQFF,TRBV2,TRBJ2-1,TRBD2,many
TGTGCCAGCAGTTACTCGATCTACACTCAGGATTTCTACACCTTC,CASSYSIYTQDFYTF,TRBV6-5,TRBJ1-2,.,few
TGTGCCAGCAGCTCTGGGTCTGAGCAGTTCTTC,CASSSGSEQFF,TRBV7-3,TRBJ2-1,.,few
TGCAGCGTTGCATCCTGGGGCTTATCGGAGACCCAGTACTTC,CSVASWGLSETQYF,TRBV29-1,TRBJ2-5,.,few
TGTGCCAGCAGTGAAGCGGCCACGATTGTCTCTGGAAACACCATATATTTT,CASSEAATIVSGNTIYF,TRBV2,TRBJ1-3,.,many
TGTGCCAGCAGATCCTACAGAGGTGTAGAGCAGTACTTC,CASRSYRGVEQYF,TRBV5-4,TRBJ2-7,.,.